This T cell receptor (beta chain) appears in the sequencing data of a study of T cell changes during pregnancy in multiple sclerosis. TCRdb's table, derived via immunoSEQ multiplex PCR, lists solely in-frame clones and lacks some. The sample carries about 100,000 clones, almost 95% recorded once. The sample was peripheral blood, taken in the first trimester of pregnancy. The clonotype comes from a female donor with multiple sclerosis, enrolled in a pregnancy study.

CDR3 loop: CASSPPGGRAGETQYF. The CDR3, as DNA: TGTGCCAGCAGCCCACCTGGCGGGAGGGCCGGGGAGACCCAGTACTTC. This rearrangement joins TRBV7-9 to TRBJ2-5; 9 bases line up with TRBD2. The J segment lost 5 bases and the V segment lost 5 bases, leaving 12 bases of the junction unmatched. CDR1 is SEHNR, CDR2 FQNEAQ, per germline (reference sequence). The CDR3 sequence is 16 residues long. Full variable domain (outside the CDR3, taken from reference TRBV7-9 and TRBJ2-5): DTGVSQNPRHKITKRGQNVTFRCDPISEHNRLYWYRQTLGQGPEFLTYFQNEAQLEKSRLLSDRFSAERPKGSFSTLEIQRTEQGDSAMYLCASSPPGGRAGETQYFGPGTRLLVL.